This T cell receptor (beta chain) emerged from a study of T cell changes during pregnancy in multiple sclerosis. The CDR3 consists of 14 residues. V lost 2 bases, J lost 7 bases, and 12 bases lay in between. The germline CDR1 and CDR2 sequences are MNHEY and SMNVEV (reference sequence). Measured with immunoSEQ multiplex PCR; TCRdb has only the in-frame clones, and not every one. The sample lists 30,000 to 45,000 clones; about nine tenths were seen once. V is TRBV27 and J is TRBJ2-1; maybe TRBD1 (6 bases). This receptor was identified in a female donor with multiple sclerosis, enrolled in a pregnancy study. The sequencing here drew on CD4+ T cells from peripheral blood mononuclear cells, taken before pregnancy. CDR3 in amino acids: CASSLRRGGNEQFF. The CDR3 coding sequence is TGTGCCAGCAGTTTACGCAGGGGTGGGAATGAGCAGTTCTTC.